These T cell receptor beta chains were read from a single sample in a study of shared clonotypes between healthy human individuals. Produced via immunoSEQ multiplex PCR; TCRdb's table is partial and in-frame only. The sample shows over 750,000 clones, 90% to 98% of them seen only once. Sequenced: naive CD8+ T cells sorted from blood. The origin of the receptors is a young man in good health. Both conserved end residues are part of each CDR3. D genes are given only for firm matches. Some rows mark clone size as missing; the rest say once, few, many or name a class of expanded clone.

D gene: TRBD1
clone size: NA
V gene: TRBV11-2
J gene: TRBJ2-7
CDR3 protein: CASSFRTGSTYEQYF
CDR3 DNA: TGTGCCAGCAGCTTTCGGACAGGGAGCACCTACGAGCAGTACTTC

D gene: TRBD1
clone size: NA
V gene: TRBV5-1
J gene: TRBJ1-3
CDR3 protein: CASSSGQGSSGNTIYF
CDR3 DNA: TGCGCCAGCAGCTCTGGACAGGGGAGCTCTGGAAACACCATATATTTT

D gene: NA
clone size: NA
V gene: TRBV7-9
J gene: TRBJ1-5
CDR3 protein: CASSPPGKEMNQPQHF
CDR3 DNA: TGTGCCAGCAGCCCCCCGGGGAAGGAAATGAATCAGCCCCAGCATTTT

D gene: NA
clone size: NA
V gene: TRBV10-1
J gene: TRBJ2-1
CDR3 protein: CASSGGRDSINEQFF
CDR3 DNA: TGCGCCAGCAGTGGAGGACGGGATTCGATCAATGAGCAGTTCTTC

D gene: NA
clone size: NA
V gene: TRBV11-2
J gene: TRBJ1-4
CDR3 protein: CASSTPRTAEKLFF
CDR3 DNA: TGTGCCAGCAGCACCCCCAGGACAGCTGAAAAACTGTTTTTT

D gene: NA
clone size: NA
V gene: TRBV15
J gene: TRBJ2-1
CDR3 protein: CATSSQGEQFF
CDR3 DNA: TGTGCCACCAGCAGTCAGGGGGAGCAGTTCTTC

D gene: NA
clone size: NA
V gene: TRBV9
J gene: TRBJ2-1
CDR3 protein: CASSVMEAGSSYNEQFF
CDR3 DNA: TGTGCCAGCAGCGTAATGGAAGCTGGTAGCTCCTACAATGAGCAGTTCTTC

D gene: NA
clone size: NA
V gene: TRBV29-1
J gene: TRBJ2-4
CDR3 protein: CSVENREDIQYF
CDR3 DNA: TGCAGCGTTGAAAACAGGGAGGACATTCAGTACTTC

D gene: TRBD2
clone size: NA
V gene: TRBV9
J gene: TRBJ2-1
CDR3 protein: CASSAGGGPVNEQFF
CDR3 DNA: TGTGCCAGCAGCGCTGGGGGAGGGCCGGTGAATGAGCAGTTCTTC

D gene: TRBD2
clone size: NA
V gene: TRBV7-9
J gene: TRBJ2-1
CDR3 protein: CASRGLSGTSYNEQFF
CDR3 DNA: TGTGCCAGCAGGGGATTAAGCGGGACTTCCTACAATGAGCAGTTCTTC

D gene: TRBD2
clone size: NA
V gene: TRBV25-1
J gene: TRBJ2-3
CDR3 protein: CASRSGGYTDTQYF
CDR3 DNA: TGTGCCAGCAGAAGCGGGGGCTACACAGATACGCAGTATTTT

D gene: NA
clone size: NA
V gene: TRBV27
J gene: TRBJ2-3
CDR3 protein: CASSFGPSTTDTQYF
CDR3 DNA: TGTGCCAGCAGTTTCGGGCCGTCGACTACAGATACGCAGTATTTT

D gene: NA
clone size: few
V gene: TRBV29-1
J gene: TRBJ2-7
CDR3 protein: CSVLIPGYEQYF
CDR3 DNA: TGCAGCGTATTAATCCCAGGCTACGAGCAGTACTTC

D gene: TRBD2
clone size: NA
V gene: TRBV7-9
J gene: TRBJ2-7
CDR3 protein: CASSLEWSGITYEQYF
CDR3 DNA: TGTGCCAGCAGCTTAGAATGGAGCGGGATAACCTACGAGCAGTACTTC

D gene: NA
clone size: NA
V gene: TRBV11-1
J gene: TRBJ1-1
CDR3 protein: CASSSRQDVLNTEAFF
CDR3 DNA: TGTGCCAGCAGCTCCCGACAGGACGTTTTGAACACTGAAGCTTTCTTT

D gene: NA
clone size: NA
V gene: TRBV7-9
J gene: TRBJ1-4
CDR3 protein: CASSLDDGMREF
CDR3 DNA: TGTGCCAGCAGCTTAGACGACGGGATGCGGGAATTT

D gene: NA
clone size: NA
V gene: TRBV7-2
J gene: TRBJ2-1
CDR3 protein: CASSLGSNNEQFF
CDR3 DNA: TGTGCCAGCAGCTTAGGTAGCAACAATGAGCAGTTCTTC

D gene: TRBD2
clone size: NA
V gene: TRBV5-5
J gene: TRBJ2-3
CDR3 protein: CASSLSGLAGADTQYF
CDR3 DNA: TGTGCCAGCAGCTTGAGTGGACTAGCGGGAGCAGATACGCAGTATTTT

D gene: NA
clone size: NA
V gene: TRBV7-3
J gene: TRBJ2-7
CDR3 protein: CASSSTGGYEQYF
CDR3 DNA: TGTGCCAGCAGCTCCACAGGCGGCTACGAGCAGTACTTC

D gene: NA
clone size: NA
V gene: TRBV18
J gene: TRBJ2-5
CDR3 protein: CASSPIGGYQETQYF
CDR3 DNA: TGTGCCAGCTCACCAATCGGAGGGTACCAAGAGACCCAGTACTTC

D gene: NA
clone size: once
V gene: TRBV7-9
J gene: TRBJ2-5
CDR3 protein: CASSSDWLGQETQYF
CDR3 DNA: TGTGCCAGCAGCTCCGATTGGTTGGGGCAAGAGACCCAGTACTTC

D gene: TRBD2
clone size: NA
V gene: TRBV2
J gene: TRBJ2-5
CDR3 protein: CASSEMTSGIRAETQYF
CDR3 DNA: TGTGCCAGCAGTGAAATGACTAGCGGGATAAGGGCGGAGACCCAGTACTTC

D gene: NA
clone size: NA
V gene: TRBV12-5
J gene: TRBJ1-1
CDR3 protein: CASSLPDTGKQEAFF
CDR3 DNA: TGTGCTAGTTCCCTCCCGGACACCGGTAAACAGGAAGCTTTCTTT

D gene: TRBD1
clone size: once
V gene: TRBV5-1
J gene: TRBJ2-1
CDR3 protein: CASSSGTGGKGFSYNEQFF
CDR3 DNA: TGCGCCAGCAGCTCCGGGACAGGGGGCAAAGGTTTCTCCTACAATGAGCAGTTCTTC

D gene: NA
clone size: NA
V gene: TRBV11-2
J gene: TRBJ2-7
CDR3 protein: CASSPPPGAFYEQYF
CDR3 DNA: TGTGCCAGCAGCCCTCCTCCGGGAGCATTCTACGAGCAGTACTTC

D gene: NA
clone size: NA
V gene: TRBV5-1
J gene: TRBJ2-3
CDR3 protein: CASHRGPLSTDTQYF
CDR3 DNA: TGCGCCAGCCATAGGGGACCCCTAAGCACAGATACGCAGTATTTT

D gene: NA
clone size: NA
V gene: TRBV2
J gene: TRBJ1-5
CDR3 protein: CASKDFSNQPQHF
CDR3 DNA: TGTGCCAGCAAAGACTTTAGCAATCAGCCCCAGCATTTT

D gene: NA
clone size: NA
V gene: TRBV11-2
J gene: TRBJ2-1
CDR3 protein: CASSFHYGRQDNEQFF
CDR3 DNA: TGTGCCAGCAGCTTCCATTACGGGAGACAGGACAATGAGCAGTTCTTC

D gene: NA
clone size: NA
V gene: TRBV29-1
J gene: TRBJ1-1
CDR3 protein: CSVLTGTNTEAFF
CDR3 DNA: TGCAGCGTTCTAACAGGGACAAACACTGAAGCTTTCTTT

D gene: TRBD1
clone size: NA
V gene: TRBV10-3
J gene: TRBJ1-2
CDR3 protein: CAISYERDRVTDGYTF
CDR3 DNA: TGTGCCATCAGCTACGAGAGGGACAGGGTGACAGATGGCTACACCTTC

D gene: NA
clone size: NA
V gene: TRBV4-1
J gene: TRBJ1-2
CDR3 protein: CASSQEQGRHGYTF
CDR3 DNA: TGCGCCAGCAGCCAAGAGCAGGGTAGGCATGGCTACACCTTC

D gene: NA
clone size: NA
V gene: TRBV5-5
J gene: TRBJ1-4
CDR3 protein: CASSPQSFNEKLFF
CDR3 DNA: TGTGCCAGCAGCCCCCAAAGCTTTAATGAAAAACTGTTTTTT

D gene: TRBD2
clone size: NA
V gene: TRBV5-5
J gene: TRBJ2-1
CDR3 protein: CASSLAELAGGPYNEQFF
CDR3 DNA: TGTGCCAGCAGCTTGGCCGAACTAGCGGGAGGGCCTTACAATGAGCAGTTCTTC

D gene: NA
clone size: NA
V gene: TRBV19
J gene: TRBJ2-7
CDR3 protein: CASSIAWTPTYEQYF
CDR3 DNA: TGTGCCAGTAGTATAGCGTGGACGCCAACCTACGAGCAGTACTTC